This T cell receptor beta chain was identified during a study of cytomegalovirus exposure and HLA in healthy donors. Regarding the study as a whole: Altogether, about 160 TCR beta chains were recorded as cytomegalovirus-associated. Researchers reported in a later analysis that common viral pathogens appeared linked to several top clusters. Compared with the roughly 700-donor mean, an Asian-associated ancestry cluster reportedly had fewer N-insertions, according to a later analysis.

Use of 60 Vbeta and 13 Jbeta primers characterized the PCR. The data were produced by immunoSEQ multiplex PCR, yet TCRdb's version contains in-frame clones alone and is incomplete. Of over 100,000 clones listed, under 70% are singletons. The CDR3 is 12 amino acids. As concerns this clone: The target antigen is unknown.

The rearrangement joins TRBV21-1 to TRBJ2-7; the tabulated D call, TRBD2, remains unverified against the DNA. TRBV21-1 is designated a pseudogene. The clonotype originates from a man aged 25-45 years in good health and CMV-seropositive. Sequencing was done on a sample of PBMCs. CDR3 sequence (DNA): TGTGCCAGCAAGAGAGCGGGGAGTGAGCAGTACGTC. It codes for CASKRAGSEQYV.